This is a list of T cell receptor beta chains from one sample in a study of molecular identifiers for immune sequencing clone quantification. TCRdb itself ran the PCR reads through MiXCR, one entry per CDR3 protein. The sample lists about 100,000 distinct CDR3 sequences, around 33% occurring once. Material for sequencing was naive CD8+ T cells from blood, with Jurkat cell RNA spiked in. The receptors originated from a human donor in good health. Some libraries in this study had Jurkat cell RNA spiked in. The CDR3 runs from the conserved cysteine through the conserved F or W. The D gene is left open where the match is weak. Clone size is given for some rows only: seen once, a few or many times, or a class if the clone is expanded.

CDR3 | DNA | J | size | D | V
CATSTQQGPGPQHF | TGTGCCACCAGCACCCAACAGGGGCCGGGGCCCCAGCATTTT | TRBJ1-5 | many | TRBD1 | TRBV15
CASSLADQGYEQYF | TGTGCCAGCAGTTTAGCGGACCAGGGGTACGAGCAGTACTTC | TRBJ2-7 | NA | NA | TRBV12-3/TRBV12-4
CASSQAPAGHPNTGELIF | TGTGCCAGCAGTCAAGCCCCAGCGGGCCACCCGAACACCGGGGAGCTGATTTTT | TRBJ2-2 | once | NA | TRBV12-3/TRBV12-4
CASSGGPLTDTQYF | TGTGCCAGCAGCGGGGGACCCCTCACAGATACGCAGTATTTT | TRBJ2-3 | many | NA | TRBV5-4
CASSWGKTNYNKQFF | TGTGCCAGCAGTTGGGGCAAAACTAACTACAATAAGCAGTTCTTC | TRBJ2-1 | NA | NA | TRBV27
CASSLAWTSPDEQFF | TGTGCCAGCAGCTTGGCTTGGACTAGCCCGGATGAGCAGTTCTTC | TRBJ2-1 | NA | TRBD2 | TRBV5-4
CASSQSYDDRYEQYF | TGCGCCAGCAGCCAATCTTACGACGACAGGTACGAGCAGTACTTC | TRBJ2-7 | NA | NA | TRBV4-3
CAIGTGGGEQYF | TGTGCCATCGGGACAGGGGGCGGCGAGCAGTACTTC | TRBJ2-7 | many | TRBD1 | TRBV10-3
CATSDFALAGGNALFF | TGTGCCACCAGTGATTTCGCTCTAGCGGGAGGCAATGCGCTGTTCTTC | TRBJ2-1 | NA | TRBD2 | TRBV24-1
CASQTWYEQFF | TGTGCCAGTCAGACATGGTATGAGCAGTTCTTC | TRBJ2-1 | NA | NA | TRBV6-2/TRBV6-3
CASARENTEAFF | TGCGCCAGCGCCAGGGAGAACACTGAAGCTTTCTTT | TRBJ1-1 | many | NA | TRBV5-1
CASSLSWGSDQPQHF | TGTGCCAGCAGTTTATCGTGGGGGAGTGATCAGCCCCAGCATTTT | TRBJ1-5 | many | NA | TRBV27
CASSSHWTGLSYEQYF | TGCGCCAGCAGCTCACATTGGACAGGGCTCTCCTACGAGCAGTACTTC | TRBJ2-7 | NA | TRBD1 | TRBV5-1
CASSLALAKETQYF | TGTGCCAGCAGCTTAGCGCTAGCAAAAGAGACCCAGTACTTC | TRBJ2-5 | many | NA | TRBV7-2
CASSYSLGVDTEAFF | TGTGCCAGCAGTTACTCGTTAGGGGTAGACACTGAAGCTTTCTTT | TRBJ1-1 | many | NA | TRBV6-5
CSVEPGQLHNEQFF | TGCAGCGTTGAACCCGGACAGCTCCACAATGAGCAGTTCTTC | TRBJ2-1 | few | NA | TRBV29-1
CASLGAKNIQYF | TGTGCCAGCCTGGGAGCCAAAAACATTCAGTACTTC | TRBJ2-4 | many | NA | TRBV19
CASSLGQISYNEQFF | TGTGCCAGCAGCCTCGGACAGATCTCCTACAATGAGCAGTTCTTC | TRBJ2-1 | few | NA | TRBV13
CASSYGGGGTGELFF | TGTGCCAGCAGTTACGGGGGGGGTGGCACCGGGGAGCTGTTTTTT | TRBJ2-2 | few | TRBD2 | TRBV6-5
CASSARLAGSLSETQYF | TGTGCCAGCAGCGCCCGACTAGCGGGATCCCTGAGTGAGACCCAGTACTTC | TRBJ2-5 | NA | TRBD2 | TRBV3-1
CASISAGPYLFF | TGTGCCAGCATCTCCGCCGGCCCCTATTTATTCTTC | TRBJ2-1 | NA | NA | TRBV11-2
CASSPYASTDTQYF | TGTGCCAGCAGTCCCTATGCGAGCACAGATACGCAGTATTTT | TRBJ2-3 | NA | NA | TRBV6-5
CASSLIRDRGTEAFF | TGTGCCAGCAGCTTGATACGGGACAGGGGAACTGAAGCTTTCTTT | TRBJ1-1 | NA | TRBD1 | TRBV5-3
CASSAGMTGTGQETQYF | TGTGCCAGCAGCGCTGGAATGACCGGGACAGGACAAGAGACCCAGTACTTC | TRBJ2-5 | few | TRBD1 | TRBV9
CATLTGRGYEQYF | TGTGCCACCCTAACAGGGAGGGGATACGAGCAGTACTTC | TRBJ2-7 | many | NA | TRBV2
CASSLRSQETQYF | TGTGCCAGCAGCCTCCGCTCACAAGAGACCCAGTACTTC | TRBJ2-5 | NA | NA | TRBV13
CASSYRDGFYEQYF | TGTGCCAGCAGTTACCGGGACGGATTCTACGAGCAGTACTTC | TRBJ2-7 | NA | NA | TRBV6-5
CASSPPGVRETQYF | TGTGCCAGCAGTCCACCAGGGGTGAGGGAGACCCAGTACTTC | TRBJ2-5 | NA | NA | TRBV28
CASSHGRVRKNIQYF | TGTGCCAGCAGCCACGGACGGGTGCGAAAAAACATTCAGTACTTC | TRBJ2-4 | many | NA | TRBV28
CASGTQGGETQYF | TGTGCTAGTGGTACCCAGGGTGGGGAGACCCAGTACTTC | TRBJ2-5 | few | NA | TRBV12-5
CASDRGYNQPQHF | TGTGCCAGCGATAGGGGTTATAATCAGCCCCAGCATTTT | TRBJ1-5 | NA | NA | TRBV2
CASGFPYTGELFF | TGTGCTAGCGGTTTCCCCTACACCGGGGAGCTGTTTTTT | TRBJ2-2 | few | NA | TRBV27
CASSYSTSGGNTGELFF | TGTGCCAGCAGTTACTCGACTAGCGGGGGGAACACCGGGGAGCTGTTTTTT | TRBJ2-2 | many | TRBD2 | TRBV6-2/TRBV6-3
CASSDRTVTHTQYF | TGTGCCAGCAGTGATAGGACAGTCACACATACGCAGTATTTT | TRBJ2-3 | few | NA | TRBV12-3/TRBV12-4
CASRYSKQRGMYNEQFF | TGTGCCAGCAGATACTCGAAGCAGCGGGGGATGTACAATGAGCAGTTCTTC | TRBJ2-1 | NA | TRBD2 | TRBV6-2/TRBV6-3
CASSQPTPSYEQYF | TGTGCCAGCAGCCAGCCAACACCCTCCTACGAGCAGTACTTC | TRBJ2-7 | NA | NA | TRBV11-2
CASSQDTGWQETQYF | TGCGCCAGCAGCCAAGATACAGGGTGGCAAGAGACCCAGTACTTC | TRBJ2-5 | few | NA | TRBV4-3
CASSGTINTEAFF | TGTGCCAGCAGTGGGACGATTAACACTGAAGCTTTCTTT | TRBJ1-1 | few | NA | TRBV6-1